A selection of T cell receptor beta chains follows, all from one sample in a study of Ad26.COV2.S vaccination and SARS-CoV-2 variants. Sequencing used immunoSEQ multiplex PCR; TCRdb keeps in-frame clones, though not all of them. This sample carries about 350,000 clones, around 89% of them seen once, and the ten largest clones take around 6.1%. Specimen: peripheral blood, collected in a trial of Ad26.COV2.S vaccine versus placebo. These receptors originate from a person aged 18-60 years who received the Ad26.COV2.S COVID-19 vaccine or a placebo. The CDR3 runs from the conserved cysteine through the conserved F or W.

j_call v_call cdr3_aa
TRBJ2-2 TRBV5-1 CASLARGSNTGELFF
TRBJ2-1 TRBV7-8 CASSPGGDYEQFF
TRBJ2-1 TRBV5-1 CASSQEARRPEQFF
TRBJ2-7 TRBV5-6 CASSLTPDYRHRDSYEQYF
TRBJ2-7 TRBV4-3 CASSPDLSYEQYF
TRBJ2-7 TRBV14 CASSLDLFYEQYF
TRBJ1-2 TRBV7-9 CASSPDGIYGYTF
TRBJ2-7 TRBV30 CAWLRDYDSYEQYF
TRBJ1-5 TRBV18 CASSPYGNSNQPQHF
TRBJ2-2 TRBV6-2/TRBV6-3 CASSYSPYNQNTGELFF
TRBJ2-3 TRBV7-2 CASSLSMSSGPDTQYF
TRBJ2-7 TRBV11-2 CASSPELAGGTYEQYF
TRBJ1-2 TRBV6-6 CASSRTGGYTF
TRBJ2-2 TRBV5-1 CATSRYANTGELFF
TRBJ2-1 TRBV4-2 CASSQRGTDNEQFF
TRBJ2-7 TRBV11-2 CASSPERLGQYF
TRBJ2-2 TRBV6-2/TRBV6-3 CASSYSSDTGELFF
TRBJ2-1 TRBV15 CATSAVGQGHYNEQFF
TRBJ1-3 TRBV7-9 CASSSGAPATGNTIYF
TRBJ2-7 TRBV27 CASSNIQAAYEQYF
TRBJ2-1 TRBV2 CASGVGLYNEQFF
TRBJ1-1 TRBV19 CASSPSHTTQGGTEAFF
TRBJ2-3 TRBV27 CASRLAGGRDTQYF
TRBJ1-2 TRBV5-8 CASSLLINYGYTF
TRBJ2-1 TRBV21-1 CASRNGRFKGNNEQFF
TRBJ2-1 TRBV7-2 CASSFRGSFHEQFF
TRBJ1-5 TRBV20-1 CSASPDGGGAKGQPQHF